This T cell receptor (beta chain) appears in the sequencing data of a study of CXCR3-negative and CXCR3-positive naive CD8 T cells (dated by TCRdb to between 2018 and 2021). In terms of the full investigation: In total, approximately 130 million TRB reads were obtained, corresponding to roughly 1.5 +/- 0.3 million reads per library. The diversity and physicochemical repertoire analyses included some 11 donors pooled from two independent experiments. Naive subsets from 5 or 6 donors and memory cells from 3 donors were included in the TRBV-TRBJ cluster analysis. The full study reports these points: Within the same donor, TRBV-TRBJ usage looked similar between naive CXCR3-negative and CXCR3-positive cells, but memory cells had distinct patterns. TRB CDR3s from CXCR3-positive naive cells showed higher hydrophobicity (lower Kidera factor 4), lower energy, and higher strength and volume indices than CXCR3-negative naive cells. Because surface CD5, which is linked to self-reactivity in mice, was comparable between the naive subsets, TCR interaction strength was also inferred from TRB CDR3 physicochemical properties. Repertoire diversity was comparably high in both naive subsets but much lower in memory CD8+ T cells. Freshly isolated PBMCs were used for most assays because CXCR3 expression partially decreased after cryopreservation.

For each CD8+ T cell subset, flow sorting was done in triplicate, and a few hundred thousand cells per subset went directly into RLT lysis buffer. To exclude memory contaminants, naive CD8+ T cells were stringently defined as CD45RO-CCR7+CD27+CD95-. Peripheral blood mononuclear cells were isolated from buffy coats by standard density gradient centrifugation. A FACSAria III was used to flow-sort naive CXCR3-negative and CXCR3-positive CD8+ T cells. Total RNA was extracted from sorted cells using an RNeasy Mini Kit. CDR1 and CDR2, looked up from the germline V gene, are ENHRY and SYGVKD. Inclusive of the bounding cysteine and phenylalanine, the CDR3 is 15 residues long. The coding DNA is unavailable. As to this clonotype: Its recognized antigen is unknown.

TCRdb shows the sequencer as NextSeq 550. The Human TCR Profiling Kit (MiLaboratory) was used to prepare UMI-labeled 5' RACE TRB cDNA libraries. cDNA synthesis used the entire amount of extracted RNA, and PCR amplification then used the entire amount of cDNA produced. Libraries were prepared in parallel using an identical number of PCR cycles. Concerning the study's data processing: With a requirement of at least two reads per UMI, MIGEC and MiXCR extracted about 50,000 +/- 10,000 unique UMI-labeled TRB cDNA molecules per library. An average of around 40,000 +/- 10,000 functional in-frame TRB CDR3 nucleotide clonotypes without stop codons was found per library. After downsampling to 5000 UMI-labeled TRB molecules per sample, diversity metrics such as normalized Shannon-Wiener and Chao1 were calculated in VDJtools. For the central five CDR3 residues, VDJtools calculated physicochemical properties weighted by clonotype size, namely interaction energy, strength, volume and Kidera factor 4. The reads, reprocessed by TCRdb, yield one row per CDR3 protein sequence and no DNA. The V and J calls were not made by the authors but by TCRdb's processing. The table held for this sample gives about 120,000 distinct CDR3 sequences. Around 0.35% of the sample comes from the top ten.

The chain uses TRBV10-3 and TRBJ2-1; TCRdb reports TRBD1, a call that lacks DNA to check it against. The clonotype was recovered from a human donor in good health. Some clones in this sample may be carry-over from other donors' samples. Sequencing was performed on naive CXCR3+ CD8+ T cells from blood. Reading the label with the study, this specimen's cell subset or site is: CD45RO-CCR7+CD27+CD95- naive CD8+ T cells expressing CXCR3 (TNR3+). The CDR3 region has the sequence CAISILTGVGNEQFF.